This T cell receptor beta chain came from a study of T-cell memory formation after mild COVID-19. Study findings and constraints: Contracting CD4+ clones sat mainly in CM and EM; CD8+ in EMRA. Within pre-infection memory, some responding clones were found, suggesting cross-reactive memory joined.

About this clonotype: The target antigen is unknown. A junction boundary mismatches the germline segment, possibly from a read error.

TCRdb used MiXCR to reprocess the 5' RACE reads, holding one entry per CDR3 protein. Of about 400,000 distinct CDR3 sequences in the sample, about 17% were seen once. CDR3 size: 15 residues. Germline V gene data show CDR1 as MDHEN and CDR2 as SYDVKM. The chain combines TRBV28 with TRBJ2-4; TRBD1 or TRBD2 may be the D gene (6 bases each). This sequence originates from a man between 18 and 35 years old who had mild COVID-19 (a few samples of this study predate the infection). Cell type and time point are not known. The sample taken for sequencing was PBMCs or a T cell subset sorted from them (not recorded which). The CDR3 bases are TGTGACAGCAGTCCCCCCGGGGGCGCCCTGGGCATTCAGTACTTC. Translating it yields CDSSPPGGALGIQYF.